The T cell receptor (beta chain) under discussion was sequenced for a study of T-cell reconstitution after alpha-beta-depleted transplantation in children. Unique molecular identifiers were built into the TCRbeta library. TCRdb reprocessed the PCR reads with MiXCR, giving one entry per CDR3 protein. The data contain about 400,000 distinct CDR3 sequences, roughly 20% of them seen just once; the ten biggest clones take up around 4%. This clonotype was observed many times. The sequence was collected from a human donor who donated a stem cell graft to a child with acute myeloid leukemia. The sequencing here drew on PBMCs from the stem cell graft donor, taken from the stem cell graft.

CDR3 residues: CASSSGPELFF. CDR3 DNA sequence: TGTGCCAGCAGCTCAGGACCAGAGCTGTTTTTT. The chain has TRBV7-9 and TRBJ2-2, with D uncertain. V lost 4 bases, J lost 11 bases, and 8 bases lay in between. This CDR3 is built from 11 residues. Germline CDR1 is SEHNR and CDR2 is FQNEAQ (reference sequence).